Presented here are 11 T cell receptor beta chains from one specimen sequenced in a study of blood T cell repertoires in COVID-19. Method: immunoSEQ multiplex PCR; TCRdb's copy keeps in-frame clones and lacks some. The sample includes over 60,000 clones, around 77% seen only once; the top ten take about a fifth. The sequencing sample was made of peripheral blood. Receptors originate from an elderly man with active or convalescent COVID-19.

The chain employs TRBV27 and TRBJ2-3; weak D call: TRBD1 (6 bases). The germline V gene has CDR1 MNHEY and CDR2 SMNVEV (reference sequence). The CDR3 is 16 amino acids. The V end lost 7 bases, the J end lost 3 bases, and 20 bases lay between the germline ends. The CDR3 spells CASTPHTGRGTDTQYF. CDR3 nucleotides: TGTGCCAGCACCCCCCACACAGGGAGAGGGACAGATACGCAGTATTTT.

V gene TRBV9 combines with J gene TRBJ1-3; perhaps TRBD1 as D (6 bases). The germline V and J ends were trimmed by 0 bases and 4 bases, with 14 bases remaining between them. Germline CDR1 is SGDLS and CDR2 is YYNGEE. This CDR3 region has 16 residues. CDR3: CASSVAGVSAGNTIYF. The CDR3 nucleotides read TGTGCCAGCAGCGTAGCAGGGGTCTCGGCGGGAAACACCATATATTTT. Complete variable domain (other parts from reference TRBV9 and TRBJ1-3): DSGVTQTPKHLITATGQRVTLRCSPRSGDLSVYWYQQSLDQGLQFLIQYYNGEERAKGNILERFSAQQFPDLHSELNLSSLELGDSALYFCASSVAGVSAGNTIYFGEGSWLTVV.

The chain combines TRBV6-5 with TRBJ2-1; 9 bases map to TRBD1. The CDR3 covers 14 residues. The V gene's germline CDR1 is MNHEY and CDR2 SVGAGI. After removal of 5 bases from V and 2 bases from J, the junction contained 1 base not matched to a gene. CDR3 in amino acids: CASSRDRAYNEQFF. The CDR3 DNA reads TGTGCCAGCAGTAGGGACAGGGCCTACAATGAGCAGTTCTTC.

CDR3 sequence reads: CASSPRLAGDQETQYF. CDR3 sequence (DNA): TGTGCCAGCAGCCCCCGACTAGCGGGGGACCAAGAGACCCAGTACTTC. V usage is TRBV7-6 and J usage is TRBJ2-5; 12 positions agree with TRBD2. This CDR3 is built from 16 residues. CDR1 is SGHVS, CDR2 FNYEAQ, per germline. V gave up 5 bases and J gave up 0 bases; unmatched junction bases: 4. The full variable domain, in which reference TRBV7-6 and TRBJ2-5 provide the parts outside the CDR3, is GAGVSQSPRYKVTKRGQDVALRCDPISGHVSLYWYRQALGQGPEFLTYFNYEAQQDKSGLPNDRFSAERPEGSISTLTIQRTEQRDSAMYRCASSPRLAGDQETQYFGPGTRLLVL.

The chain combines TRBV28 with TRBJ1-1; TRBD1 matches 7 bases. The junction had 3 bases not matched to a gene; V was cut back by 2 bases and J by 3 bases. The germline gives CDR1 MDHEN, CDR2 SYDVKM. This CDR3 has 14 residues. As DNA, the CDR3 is TGTGCCAGCAGTTTACCACAGGGGTACACTGAAGCTTTCTTT. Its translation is CASSLPQGYTEAFF.

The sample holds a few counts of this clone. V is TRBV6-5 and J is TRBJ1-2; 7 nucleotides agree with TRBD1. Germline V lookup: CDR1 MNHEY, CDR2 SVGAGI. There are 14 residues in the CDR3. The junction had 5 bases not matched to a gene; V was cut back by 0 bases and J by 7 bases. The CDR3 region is CASSYSGQARGYTF. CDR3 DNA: TGTGCCAGCAGTTACTCAGGACAGGCCCGTGGCTACACCTTC.

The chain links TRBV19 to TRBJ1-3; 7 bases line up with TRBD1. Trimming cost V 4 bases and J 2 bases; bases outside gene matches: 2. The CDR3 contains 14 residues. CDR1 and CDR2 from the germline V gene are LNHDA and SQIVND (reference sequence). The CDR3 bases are TGTGCCAGTAGTAAAGGGACAGCTGGAAACACCATATATTTT. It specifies CASSKGTAGNTIYF.

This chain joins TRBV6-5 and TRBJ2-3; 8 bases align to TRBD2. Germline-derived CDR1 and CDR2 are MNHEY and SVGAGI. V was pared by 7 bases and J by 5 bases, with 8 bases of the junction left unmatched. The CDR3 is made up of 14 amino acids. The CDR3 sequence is CASNTGGQGDTQYF. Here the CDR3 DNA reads TGTGCCAGCAATACGGGAGGGCAGGGAGATACGCAGTATTTT.

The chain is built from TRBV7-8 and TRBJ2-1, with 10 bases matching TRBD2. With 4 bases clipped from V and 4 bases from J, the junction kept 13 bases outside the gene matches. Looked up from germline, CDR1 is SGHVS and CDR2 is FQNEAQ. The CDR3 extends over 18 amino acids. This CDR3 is CASSYQTASGSMYNEQFF. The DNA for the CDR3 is TGTGCCAGCAGCTACCAGACGGCTAGCGGGAGTATGTACAATGAGCAGTTCTTC.

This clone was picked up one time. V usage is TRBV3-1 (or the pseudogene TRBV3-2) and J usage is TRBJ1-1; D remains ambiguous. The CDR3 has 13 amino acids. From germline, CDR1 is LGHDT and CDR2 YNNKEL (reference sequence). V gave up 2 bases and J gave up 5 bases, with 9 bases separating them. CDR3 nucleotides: TGTGCCAGCAGCCAAACGCAGGTTACTGAAGCTTTCTTT. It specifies CASSQTQVTEAFF.

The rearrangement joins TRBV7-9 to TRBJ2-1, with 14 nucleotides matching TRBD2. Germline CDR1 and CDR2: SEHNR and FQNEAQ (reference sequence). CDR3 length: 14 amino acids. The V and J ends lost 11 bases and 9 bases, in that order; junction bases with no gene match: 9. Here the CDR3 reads CAGGLAGGWLEQFF. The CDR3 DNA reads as TGTGCCGGTGGACTAGCGGGGGGCTGGCTTGAGCAGTTCTTC.